These 11 T cell receptor beta chains share one sample of origin, sequenced in a study of T cell changes during pregnancy in multiple sclerosis. Sequencing used immunoSEQ multiplex PCR; TCRdb keeps in-frame clones, though not all of them. The sample carries roughly 84,000 clones, just over 90% recorded once. The sample was peripheral blood, taken in the third trimester of pregnancy. The source of these receptors is a female donor in good health, enrolled as a control in a pregnancy study.

J is TRBJ2-7 and V is TRBV6-1, with 11 positions matching TRBD1. The CDR3 is 14 residues long. V trimming: 3 bases; J trimming: 7 bases; junction bases outside the gene matches: 5. Germline-derived CDR1 and CDR2 are MNHNS and SASEGT. This CDR3 reads CASSEGQGVEEQYF. The CDR3 DNA reads TGTGCCAGCAGTGAGGGACAGGGGGTGGAGGAGCAGTACTTC.

The V and J genes are TRBV5-4 and TRBJ2-7; 10 positions agree with TRBD2. There are 14 residues in the CDR3. With 5 bases clipped from V and 4 bases from J, the junction kept 6 bases outside the gene matches. Germline CDR1 and CDR2: SGHNT and YYREEE (reference sequence). The CDR3 sequence is CASSPGTSAYEQYF. The CDR3 nucleotides read TGTGCCAGCAGTCCAGGGACTAGCGCTTACGAGCAGTACTTC.

The chain is built from TRBV27 and TRBJ2-3, with D maybe TRBD2 (5 bases). V was pared by 5 bases and J by 3 bases, with 18 bases between. This CDR3 contains 16 residues. CDR1 and CDR2 (germline): MNHEY, SMNVEV (reference sequence). The DNA for the CDR3 is TGTGCCAGCAGTACCCGAGACGAGCCGGGAACAGATACGCAGTATTTT. Amino acids: CASSTRDEPGTDTQYF.

The genes are TRBV7-6 and TRBJ2-2; the D gene is possibly TRBD2 (5 bases). Trimming took 1 base from V and 6 from J, leaving 15 bases between them. Germline loops: CDR1 SGHVS, CDR2 FNYEAQ. This CDR3 is 16 amino acids long. CDR3 sequence reads: CASSLDVSGGPGELFF. The CDR3 DNA is TGTGCCAGCAGCTTAGATGTCTCGGGCGGGCCCGGGGAGCTGTTTTTT.

The genes are TRBV5-1 and TRBJ1-3, with 8 bases matching TRBD1. The CDR3 totals 16 residues. V lost 2 bases and J lost 0; bases outside the gene matches: 4. Germline V gives CDR1 SGHRS, CDR2 YFSETQ. CDR3 sequence reads: CASSLSGGLSGNTIYF. DNA for the CDR3: TGCGCCAGCAGCTTATCAGGGGGCCTCTCTGGAAACACCATATATTTT.

The chain uses TRBV6-5 and TRBJ1-1; no firm D call. Germline CDR1 and CDR2: MNHEY and SVGAGI. The CDR3 totals 13 residues. Trimming removed 5 bases from V and 1 base from J, with 8 bases in between. CDR3 bases: TGTGCCAGCAGTCGAGACTCGAACACTGAAGCTTTCTTT. It codes for CASSRDSNTEAFF.

This clone appeared once. The J gene is TRBJ1-3, the V gene TRBV5-1; D unresolved. The CDR3 loop spans 15 amino acids. From germline, CDR1 is SGHRS and CDR2 YFSETQ. Trimming stripped 4 bases from V and 0 bases from J, with 11 bases between. The CDR3 sequence is CASSEYTTSGNTIYF. The CDR3 DNA reads TGCGCCAGCAGCGAATACACCACCTCTGGAAACACCATATATTTT.

The rearrangement uses TRBV25-1 and TRBJ2-3; 9 nucleotides match TRBD2. Germline trimming cut 0 bases from V and 4 bases from J; bases unmatched to any gene: 2. This CDR3 contains 15 residues. Per germline, CDR1 MGHDK and CDR2 SYGVNS. The CDR3 spells CASSEYVAGADTQYF. CDR3 nucleotides: TGTGCCAGCAGTGAATATGTAGCGGGAGCAGATACGCAGTATTTT.

This rearrangement joins TRBV19 to TRBJ2-7; D is undetermined. The CDR3 is 12 residues long. Between the trimmed V and J ends, which lost 5 bases and 1 base, there was a span of 6 bases. Germline V gene sequence: CDR1 LNHDA, CDR2 SQIVND (reference sequence). CDR3 coding DNA: TGTGCCAGTAGTGGAGTTTCCTACGAGCAGTACTTC. Translation: CASSGVSYEQYF. Combining the CDR3 with reference TRBV19 and TRBJ2-7 gives the whole variable domain DGGITQSPKYLFRKEGQNVTLSCEQNLNHDAMYWYRQDPGQGLRLIYYSQIVNDFQKGDIAEGYSVSREKKESFPLTVTSAQKNPTAFYLCASSGVSYEQYFGPGTRLTVT.

V is TRBV5-1 and J is TRBJ2-3; D gene unclear. Germline V lookup: CDR1 SGHRS, CDR2 YFSETQ. Trimming took off 5 bases at V and 0 bases at J, with 7 bases between the two ends. CDR3 length: 13 amino acids. The CDR3 reads CASRLSSTDTQYF. In nucleotides, the CDR3 is TGCGCCAGCAGACTGTCTAGCACAGATACGCAGTATTTT.

The chain has TRBV6-1 and TRBJ2-6; possible D gene TRBD1, 6 bases. The CDR3 is made up of 15 amino acids. Germline CDR1 reads MNHNS; CDR2 reads SASEGT. V was trimmed by 4 bases and J by 5 bases, leaving 12 bases between them. CDR3 coding DNA: TGTGCCAGCAGTGCTACAGGGACGCGGGCCAACGTCCTGACTTTC. Protein: CASSATGTRANVLTF.